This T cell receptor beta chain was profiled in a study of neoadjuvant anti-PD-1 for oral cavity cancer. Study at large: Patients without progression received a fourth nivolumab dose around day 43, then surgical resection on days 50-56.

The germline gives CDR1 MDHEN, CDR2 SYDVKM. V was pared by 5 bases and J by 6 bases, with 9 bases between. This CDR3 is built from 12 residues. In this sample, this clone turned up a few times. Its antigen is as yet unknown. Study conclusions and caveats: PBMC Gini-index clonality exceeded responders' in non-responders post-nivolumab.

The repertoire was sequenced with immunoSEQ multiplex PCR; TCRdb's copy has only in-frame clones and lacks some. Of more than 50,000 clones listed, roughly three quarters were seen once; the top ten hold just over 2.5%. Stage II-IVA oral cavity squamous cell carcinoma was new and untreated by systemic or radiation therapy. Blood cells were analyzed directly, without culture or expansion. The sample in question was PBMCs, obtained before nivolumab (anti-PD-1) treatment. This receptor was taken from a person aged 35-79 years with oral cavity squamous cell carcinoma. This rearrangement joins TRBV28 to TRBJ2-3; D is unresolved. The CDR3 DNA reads TGTGCCAGCAGTACTACAGTCGATACGCAGTATTTT. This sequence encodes CASSTTVDTQYF.